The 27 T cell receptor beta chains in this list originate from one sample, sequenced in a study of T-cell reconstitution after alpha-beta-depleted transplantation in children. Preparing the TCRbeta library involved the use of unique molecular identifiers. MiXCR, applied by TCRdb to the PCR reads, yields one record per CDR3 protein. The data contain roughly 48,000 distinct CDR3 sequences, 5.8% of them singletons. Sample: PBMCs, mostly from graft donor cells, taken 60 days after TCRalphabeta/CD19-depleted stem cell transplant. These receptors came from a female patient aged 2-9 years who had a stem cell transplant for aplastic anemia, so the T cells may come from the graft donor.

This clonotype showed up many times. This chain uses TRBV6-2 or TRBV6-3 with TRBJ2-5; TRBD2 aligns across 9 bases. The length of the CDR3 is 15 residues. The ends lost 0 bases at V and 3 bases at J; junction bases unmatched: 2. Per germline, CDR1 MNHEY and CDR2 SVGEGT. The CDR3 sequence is CASSYSASGKETQYF. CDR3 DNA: TGTGCCAGCAGTTACTCGGCTAGCGGGAAAGAGACCCAGTACTTC.

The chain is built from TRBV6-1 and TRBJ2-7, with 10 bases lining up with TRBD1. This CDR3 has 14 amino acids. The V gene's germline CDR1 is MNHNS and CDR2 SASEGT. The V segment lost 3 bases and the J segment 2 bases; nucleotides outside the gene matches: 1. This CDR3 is CASSDGQGAYEQYF. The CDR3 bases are TGTGCCAGCAGTGACGGACAGGGGGCCTACGAGCAGTACTTC.

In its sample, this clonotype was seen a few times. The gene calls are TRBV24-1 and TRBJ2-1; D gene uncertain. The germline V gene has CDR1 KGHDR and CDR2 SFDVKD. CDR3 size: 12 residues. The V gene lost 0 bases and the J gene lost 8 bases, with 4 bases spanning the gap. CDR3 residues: CATSDLTDEQFF. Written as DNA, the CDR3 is TGTGCCACCAGTGATTTGACCGATGAGCAGTTCTTC.

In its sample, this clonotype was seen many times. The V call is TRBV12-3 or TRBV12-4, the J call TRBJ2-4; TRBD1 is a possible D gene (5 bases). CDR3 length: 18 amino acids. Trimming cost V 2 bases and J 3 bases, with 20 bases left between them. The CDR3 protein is CASSLRGRAVRVKNIQYF. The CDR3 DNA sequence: TGTGCCAGCAGTTTAAGAGGAAGGGCGGTCAGGGTCAAAAACATTCAGTACTTC.

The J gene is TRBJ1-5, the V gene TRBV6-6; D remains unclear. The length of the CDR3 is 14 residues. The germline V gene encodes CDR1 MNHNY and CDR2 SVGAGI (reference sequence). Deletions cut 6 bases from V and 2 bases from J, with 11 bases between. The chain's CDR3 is CASSHPRGNQPQHF. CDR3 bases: TGTGCCAGCAGCCACCCCCGGGGCAATCAGCCCCAGCATTTT.

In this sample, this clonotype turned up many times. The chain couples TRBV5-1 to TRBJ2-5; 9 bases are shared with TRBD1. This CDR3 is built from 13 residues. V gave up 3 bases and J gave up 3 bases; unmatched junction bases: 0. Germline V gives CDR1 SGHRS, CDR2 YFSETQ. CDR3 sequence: CASSWDREETQYF. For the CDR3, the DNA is TGCGCCAGCAGCTGGGACAGGGAAGAGACCCAGTACTTC.

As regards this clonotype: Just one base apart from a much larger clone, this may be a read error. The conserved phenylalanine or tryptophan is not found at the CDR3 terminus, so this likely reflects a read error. The CDR3 here is CASSLTATNEKLFS. CDR3 nucleotide sequence: TGTGCCAGCAGTTTGACAGCAACTAATGAAAAACTGTTTTCT. The chain joins TRBV28 to TRBJ1-4; D may be TRBD1 (5 bases). The V gene lost 3 bases and the J gene lost 0 bases, with 5 bases spanning the gap. CDR3 length equals 14 residues. The germline V gene has CDR1 MDHEN and CDR2 SYDVKM.

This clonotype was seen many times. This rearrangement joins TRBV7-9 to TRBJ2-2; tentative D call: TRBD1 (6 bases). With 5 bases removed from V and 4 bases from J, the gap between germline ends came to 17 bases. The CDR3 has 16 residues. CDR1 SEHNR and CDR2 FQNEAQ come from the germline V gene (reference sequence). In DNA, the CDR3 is TGTGCCAGCAGCGTCCGGACAGTATCTTCCACCGGGGAGCTGTTTTTT. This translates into CASSVRTVSSTGELFF.

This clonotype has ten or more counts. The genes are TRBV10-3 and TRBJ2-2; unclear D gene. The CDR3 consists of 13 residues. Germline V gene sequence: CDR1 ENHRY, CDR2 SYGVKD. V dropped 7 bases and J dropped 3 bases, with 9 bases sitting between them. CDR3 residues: CAIKLVDTGELFF. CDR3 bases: TGTGCCATCAAACTCGTAGACACCGGGGAGCTGTTTTTT.

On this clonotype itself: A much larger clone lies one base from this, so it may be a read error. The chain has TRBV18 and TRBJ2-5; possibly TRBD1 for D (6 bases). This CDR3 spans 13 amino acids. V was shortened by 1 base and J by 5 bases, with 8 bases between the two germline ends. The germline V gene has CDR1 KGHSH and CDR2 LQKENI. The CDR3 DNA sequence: TGTGCCAGCTCACCACAGGGGGAGGAGACCCAGTACTTC. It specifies CASSPQGEETQYF.

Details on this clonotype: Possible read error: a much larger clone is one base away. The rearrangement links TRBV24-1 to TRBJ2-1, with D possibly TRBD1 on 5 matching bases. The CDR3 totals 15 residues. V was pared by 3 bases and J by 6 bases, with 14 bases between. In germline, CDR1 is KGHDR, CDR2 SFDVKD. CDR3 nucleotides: TGTGCCACCAGTGATAACGGCAAAAGGGGCAATGAGCAGTTCTTC. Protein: CATSDNGKRGNEQFF.

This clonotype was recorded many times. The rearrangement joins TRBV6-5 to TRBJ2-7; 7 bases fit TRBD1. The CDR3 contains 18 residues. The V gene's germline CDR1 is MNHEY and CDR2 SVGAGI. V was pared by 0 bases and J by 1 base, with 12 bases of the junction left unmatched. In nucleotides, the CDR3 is TGTGCCAGCAGTTACTCCCTATCCCGGGACAGCCGTTCCTACGAGCAGTACTTC. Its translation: CASSYSLSRDSRSYEQYF.

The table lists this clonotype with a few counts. In nucleotides, the CDR3 is TGTGCCACCAGTGATTCGGGGACCGGGACTTCCTATGGCTACACCTTC. Its translation is CATSDSGTGTSYGYTF. The chain uses TRBV24-1 and TRBJ1-2; possible D gene TRBD1, 5 bases. The CDR3 loop spans 16 amino acids. Germline V lookup: CDR1 KGHDR, CDR2 SFDVKD. The germline V and J ends were trimmed by 2 bases and 4 bases, with 16 bases remaining between them.

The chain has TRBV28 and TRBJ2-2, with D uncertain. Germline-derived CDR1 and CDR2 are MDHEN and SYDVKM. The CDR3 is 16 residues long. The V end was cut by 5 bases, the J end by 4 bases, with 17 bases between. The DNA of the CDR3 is TGTGCCAGCAGTCCAGCTATGCCCGGACGCACCGGGGAGCTGTTTTTT. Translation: CASSPAMPGRTGELFF.

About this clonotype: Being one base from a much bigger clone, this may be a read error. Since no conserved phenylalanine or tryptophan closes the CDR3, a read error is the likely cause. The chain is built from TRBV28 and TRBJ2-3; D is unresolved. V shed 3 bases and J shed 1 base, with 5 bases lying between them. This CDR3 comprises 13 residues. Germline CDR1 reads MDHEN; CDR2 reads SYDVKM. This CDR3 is CASSFVGTDTQYL. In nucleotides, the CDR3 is TGTGCCAGCAGTTTTGTAGGCACAGATACGCAGTATTTA.

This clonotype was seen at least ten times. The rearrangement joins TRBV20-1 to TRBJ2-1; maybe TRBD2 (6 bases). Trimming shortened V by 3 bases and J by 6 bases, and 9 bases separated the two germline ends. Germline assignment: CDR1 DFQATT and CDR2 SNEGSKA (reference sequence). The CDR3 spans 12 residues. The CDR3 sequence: CSARRDGNEQFF. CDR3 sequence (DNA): TGCAGTGCTAGGCGGGACGGCAATGAGCAGTTCTTC.

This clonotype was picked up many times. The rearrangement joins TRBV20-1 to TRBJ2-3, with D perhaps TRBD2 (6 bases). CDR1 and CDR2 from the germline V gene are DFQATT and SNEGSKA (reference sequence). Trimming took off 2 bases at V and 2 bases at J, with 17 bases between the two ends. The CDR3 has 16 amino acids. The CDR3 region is CSARKGSSGFTDTQYF. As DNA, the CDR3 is TGCAGTGCTAGAAAAGGTAGTAGCGGATTCACAGATACGCAGTATTTT.

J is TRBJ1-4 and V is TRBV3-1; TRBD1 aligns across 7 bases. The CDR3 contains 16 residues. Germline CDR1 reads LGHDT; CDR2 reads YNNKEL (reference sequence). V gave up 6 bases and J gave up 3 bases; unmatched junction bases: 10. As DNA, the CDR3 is TGTGCCAGCAGTCACACCTCGACAGGGTCTAATGAAAAACTGTTTTTT. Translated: CASSHTSTGSNEKLFF.

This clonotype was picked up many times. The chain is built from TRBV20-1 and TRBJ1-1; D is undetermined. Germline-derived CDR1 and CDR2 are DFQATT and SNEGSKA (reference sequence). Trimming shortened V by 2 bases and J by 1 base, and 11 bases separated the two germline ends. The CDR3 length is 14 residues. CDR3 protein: CSARISTANTEAFF. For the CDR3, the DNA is TGCAGTGCTAGAATTTCGACCGCGAACACTGAAGCTTTCTTT.

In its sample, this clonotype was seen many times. The CDR3 coding sequence is TGCGCCAGCAGCGTCGCGGTGACTAGCTCCTACAATGAGCAGTTCTTC. It specifies CASSVAVTSSYNEQFF. The V call is TRBV5-1, the J call TRBJ2-1, with D perhaps TRBD2 (6 bases). Trimming removed 4 bases from V and 0 bases from J, with 14 bases in between. The CDR3 spans 16 residues. Per the germline V gene, CDR1 is SGHRS and CDR2 is YFSETQ.

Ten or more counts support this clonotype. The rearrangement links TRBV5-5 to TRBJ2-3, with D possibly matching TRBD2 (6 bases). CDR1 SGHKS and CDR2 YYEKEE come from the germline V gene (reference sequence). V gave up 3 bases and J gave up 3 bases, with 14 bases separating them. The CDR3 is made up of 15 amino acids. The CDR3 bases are TGTGCCAGCAGCTCCAACGCACTAGCTACAGATACGCAGTATTTT. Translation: CASSSNALATDTQYF.

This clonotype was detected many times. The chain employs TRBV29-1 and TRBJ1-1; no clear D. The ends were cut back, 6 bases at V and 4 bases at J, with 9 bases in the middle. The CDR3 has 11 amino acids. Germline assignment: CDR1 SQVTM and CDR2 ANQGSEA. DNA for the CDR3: TGCAGCGTAAGGAGGGCCACTGAAGCTTTCTTT. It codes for CSVRRATEAFF.

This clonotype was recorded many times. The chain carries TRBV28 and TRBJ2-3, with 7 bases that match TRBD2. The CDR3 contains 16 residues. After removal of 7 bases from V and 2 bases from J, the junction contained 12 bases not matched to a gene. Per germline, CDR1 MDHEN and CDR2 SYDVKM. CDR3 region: CASNRIAGPFTDTQYF. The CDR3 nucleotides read TGTGCCAGCAATCGAATAGCGGGCCCTTTCACAGATACGCAGTATTTT.

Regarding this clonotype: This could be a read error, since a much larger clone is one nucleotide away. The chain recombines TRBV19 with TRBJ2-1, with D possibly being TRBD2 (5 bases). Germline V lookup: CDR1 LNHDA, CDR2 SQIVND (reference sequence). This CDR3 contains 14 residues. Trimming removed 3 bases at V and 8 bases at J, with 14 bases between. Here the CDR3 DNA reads TGTGCCAGTAGTATTCGCCTAGCCCGTCATGAGCAGTTCTTC. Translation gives CASSIRLARHEQFF.

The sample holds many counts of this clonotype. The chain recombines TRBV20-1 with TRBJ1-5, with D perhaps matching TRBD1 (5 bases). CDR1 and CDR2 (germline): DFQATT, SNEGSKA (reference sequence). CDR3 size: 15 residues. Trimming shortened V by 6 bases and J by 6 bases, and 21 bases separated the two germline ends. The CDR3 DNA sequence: TGCAGTGCCAGCGGTCCAGGTTCAGGGAGTCAGCCCCAGCATTTT. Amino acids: CSASGPGSGSQPQHF.

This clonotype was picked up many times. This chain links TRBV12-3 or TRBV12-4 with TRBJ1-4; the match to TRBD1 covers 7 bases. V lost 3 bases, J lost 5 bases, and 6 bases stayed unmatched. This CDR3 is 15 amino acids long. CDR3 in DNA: TGTGCCAGCAGTTTTCCAGGGACAGACAATGAAAAACTGTTTTTT. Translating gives CASSFPGTDNEKLFF.

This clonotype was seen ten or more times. Here the CDR3 DNA reads TGTGCCAGCAGCGCAGGGTTTATTAGTTCACCCCTCCACTTT. The encoded protein is CASSAGFISSPLHF. J is TRBJ1-6 and V is TRBV12-3 or TRBV12-4; TRBD1 might be the D (5 bases). Deletions cut 6 bases from V and 9 bases from J, with 15 bases between. The CDR3 is 14 amino acids.